The next 17 T cell receptor beta chains were all read from a single sample in a study of shared T cell receptors in the human thymus. TCRdb's copy holds only in-frame clones and misses some; the assay was immunoSEQ multiplex PCR. The sample lists fewer than 700,000 clones, approximately 87% occurring once. This same sample was also taken into another study, of human thymus T cells.

The sample comprised thymocytes. Receptors originate from a boy less than two years old with a congenital heart defect.

The V gene is TRBV7-9, the J gene TRBJ1-2, with D perhaps TRBD1 (6 bases). This CDR3 has 12 amino acids. Trimming pared 5 bases from V and 8 bases from J, leaving 12 bases between. Germline CDR1 reads SEHNR; CDR2 reads FQNEAQ (reference sequence). CDR3 sequence: CASSRQGHGYTF. The CDR3 region has the DNA TGTGCCAGCAGCCGTCAGGGACACGGCTACACCTTC. Variable domain in full (rest from reference TRBV7-9 and TRBJ1-2): DTGVSQNPRHKITKRGQNVTFRCDPISEHNRLYWYRQTLGQGPEFLTYFQNEAQLEKSRLLSDRFSAERPKGSFSTLEIQRTEQGDSAMYLCASSRQGHGYTFGSGTRLTVV.

This chain links TRBV5-1 with TRBJ2-2, with a tentative D call TRBD2 (5 bases). The CDR3 totals 14 residues. Per germline, CDR1 SGHRS and CDR2 YFSETQ. The V end lost 0 bases, the J end lost 5 bases, and 8 bases lay between the germline ends. CDR3 sequence reads: CASSLEAGTGELFF. DNA for the CDR3: TGCGCCAGCAGCTTGGAGGCGGGTACCGGGGAGCTGTTTTTT.

This clone has more than one count but fewer than ten. The chain is built from TRBV9 and TRBJ1-1; a weak D match, TRBD1 (5 bases). In germline, CDR1 is SGDLS, CDR2 YYNGEE. Trimming removed 3 bases at V and 8 bases at J, with 17 bases between. The CDR3 length is 14 residues. The chain's CDR3 is CASSEREGSLEAFF. CDR3 in DNA: TGTGCCAGCAGCGAAAGGGAGGGGTCGCTAGAAGCTTTCTTT.

This chain connects TRBV9 to TRBJ2-1; TRBD2 matches 9 bases. The ends lost 3 bases at V and 0 bases at J; junction bases unmatched: 7. CDR1 and CDR2 (germline): SGDLS, YYNGEE. CDR3 size: 17 residues. CDR3 protein: CASSELSGRTSYNEQFF. The CDR3 nucleotides are TGTGCCAGCAGCGAACTTAGCGGGAGAACCTCCTACAATGAGCAGTTCTTC.

CDR3 nucleotides: TGTGCCAGCAGCTTATTCGGGGAGAACACTGAAGCTTTCTTT. Protein product: CASSLFGENTEAFF. The rearrangement links TRBV11-1 to TRBJ1-1; no clear D. Trimming removed 2 bases at V and 1 base at J, with 8 bases between. CDR3 length: 14 amino acids. Germline V gene sequence: CDR1 SGHAT, CDR2 FQDESV (reference sequence).

The chain joins TRBV7-9 to TRBJ1-1, with 8 bases aligning to TRBD1. Germline loops: CDR1 SEHNR, CDR2 FQNEAQ (reference sequence). V gave up 1 base and J gave up 0 bases; unmatched junction bases: 4. The CDR3 consists of 16 residues. The CDR3 protein is CASSLGGQGLNTEAFF. CDR3 coding DNA: TGTGCCAGCAGCTTAGGAGGACAGGGCTTGAACACTGAAGCTTTCTTT.

This clone was detected a few times. This sequence joins TRBV19 and TRBJ2-7; a weak D match, TRBD2 (5 bases). Per germline, CDR1 LNHDA and CDR2 SQIVND (reference sequence). The germline V and J ends were trimmed by 0 bases and 1 base, with 7 bases remaining between them. This CDR3 is built from 14 residues. The CDR3 DNA reads TGTGCCAGTAGTATAGACAGACTATCCTACGAGCAGTACTTC. The encoded protein is CASSIDRLSYEQYF.

The chain employs TRBV5-8 and TRBJ2-6, with TRBD1 matching 7 bases. The trim removed 4 bases at V and 0 bases at J, leaving 1 base unmatched. The CDR3 runs to 15 residues. The germline CDR1 and CDR2 sequences are SGHTS and YDEGEE. CDR3 region: CASSRDSSGANVLTF. As DNA, the CDR3 is TGTGCCAGCAGCCGGGACAGCTCTGGGGCCAACGTCCTGACTTTC.

This chain connects TRBV27 to TRBJ2-3; D unclear. Looked up from germline, CDR1 is MNHEY and CDR2 is SMNVEV (reference sequence). CDR3 length: 18 amino acids. V was trimmed by 5 bases and J by 3 bases, leaving 24 bases between them. This chain's CDR3 is CASSEQVLSSLWTDTQYF. CDR3 DNA: TGTGCCAGCAGTGAACAAGTTCTCTCCTCCCTGTGGACAGATACGCAGTATTTT.

The V and J genes are TRBV7-9 and TRBJ2-7; 11 nucleotides line up with TRBD2. CDR3 length equals 14 residues. V shed 1 base and J 6 bases; nucleotides not matched to a gene: 2. CDR1 is SEHNR and CDR2 is FQNEAQ in the germline V gene (reference sequence). Written as DNA, the CDR3 is TGTGCCAGCAGCTTAGGCCTAGCGGGAGGCGAGCAGTACTTC. As protein: CASSLGLAGGEQYF.

The chain carries TRBV6-1 and TRBJ1-2; perhaps TRBD1 as D (5 bases). Germline CDR1 MNHNS, CDR2 SASEGT. This CDR3 has 14 amino acids. V was trimmed by 7 bases and J by 4 bases, leaving 16 bases between them. CDR3 bases: TGTGCCAGCACTAACCCGGGGGAAATCTATGGCTACACCTTC. This encodes CASTNPGEIYGYTF.

The chain uses TRBV11-2 and TRBJ1-1; D is possibly TRBD1 (6 bases). This CDR3 contains 16 residues. The V end was cut by 3 bases, the J end by 0 bases, with 14 bases between. Germline V gene sequence: CDR1 SGHAT, CDR2 FQNNGV. CDR3 loop: CASSLKPGHVNTEAFF. In DNA form, the CDR3 reads TGTGCCAGCAGCTTGAAACCGGGACATGTGAACACTGAAGCTTTCTTT.

This clone was seen only once. This chain joins TRBV28 and TRBJ1-3; maybe TRBD1 (5 bases). The V and J ends lost 8 bases and 1 base respectively, with 15 bases between them. Germline V gene sequence: CDR1 MDHEN, CDR2 SYDVKM. This CDR3 region has 15 residues. The CDR3 DNA reads TGTGCCAGCGTATCGCGAGGGACTTCTGGAAACACCATATATTTT. Encoded protein: CASVSRGTSGNTIYF.

This chain connects TRBV7-9 to TRBJ2-1; 14 bases match TRBD2. Germline V gives CDR1 SEHNR, CDR2 FQNEAQ (reference sequence). V lost 2 bases, J lost 9 bases, and 12 bases stayed unmatched. The CDR3 consists of 18 residues. The CDR3: CASSLIGGTSGRSGEQFF. For the CDR3, the DNA is TGTGCCAGCAGCTTAATCGGGGGGACTAGCGGGAGATCAGGTGAGCAGTTCTTC. The variable domain in full, completed from reference TRBV7-9 and TRBJ2-1, reads DTGVSQNPRHKITKRGQNVTFRCDPISEHNRLYWYRQTLGQGPEFLTYFQNEAQLEKSRLLSDRFSAERPKGSFSTLEIQRTEQGDSAMYLCASSLIGGTSGRSGEQFFGPGTRLTVL.

J is TRBJ2-5 and V is TRBV14; D is unclear. The J call is uncertain, as TRBJ2-7 better fits the DNA end. CDR1 SGHDN and CDR2 FVKESK come from the germline V gene. This CDR3 region has 16 residues. The CDR3 sequence is CASSQDVWSGLDEQYF. The CDR3 DNA sequence: TGTGCCAGCAGCCAAGATGTGTGGTCAGGCCTTGACGAGCAGTACTTC.

The CDR3 loop reads CASSFPRGWGEKLFF. CDR3 DNA: TGTGCCAGCAGCTTTCCCAGGGGATGGGGAGAAAAACTGTTTTTT. V usage is TRBV7-9 and J usage is TRBJ1-4; a weak D match, TRBD1 (6 bases). Deletions cut 3 bases from V and 8 bases from J, with 16 bases between. The CDR3 contains 15 residues. Germline loops: CDR1 SEHNR, CDR2 FQNEAQ (reference sequence).

V and J are TRBV5-5 and TRBJ2-7, with 11 bases matching TRBD2. J was trimmed by 11 bases and V by 2 bases; bases with no gene match: 9. The CDR3 loop spans 14 amino acids. Germline V gives CDR1 SGHKS, CDR2 YYEKEE (reference sequence). CDR3: CASSFFSLAGGEYF. DNA for the CDR3: TGTGCCAGCAGCTTTTTTTCTTTAGCGGGAGGGGAGTACTTC.